The 19 T cell receptor beta chains listed next were all sequenced from one sample in a study of shared clonotypes between healthy human individuals. Clones were read by immunoSEQ multiplex PCR, and TCRdb kept only the in-frame ones, dropping some. The repertoire holds 2 million to 3 million clones, with more than 85% as singletons. Sequencing was done on a sample of naive CD4+ T cells from PBMCs. Specified subset: CD45RA+ positively selected. These TCRs come from a man between 18 and 35 years old in good health. Some clones in this sample may be carry-over from other donors' samples.

In the case of this clone: Other DNA sequences within the sample encode an identical CDR3. The chain uses TRBV18 and TRBJ1-1; D is unresolved. Germline values: CDR1 KGHSH, CDR2 LQKENI. The CDR3 spans 11 residues. V dropped 5 bases and J dropped 2 bases, with 3 bases sitting between them. The CDR3 DNA follows: TGTGCCAGCTCAGATAACACTGAAGCTTTCTTT. Translated, it gives CASSDNTEAFF.

The CDR3 DNA reads TGTGCCAGCAGTTACTCGGGGGAGTCCTACGAGCAGTACTTC. Encoded protein: CASSYSGESYEQYF. J is TRBJ2-7 and V is TRBV6-6; D is possibly TRBD1 or TRBD2 (5 bases each). The CDR3 has 14 amino acids. Germline V lookup: CDR1 MNHNY, CDR2 SVGAGI (reference sequence). Trimming removed 0 bases from V and 1 base from J, with 7 bases in between.

The chain recombines TRBV11-2 with TRBJ2-7, with 8 bases identical to TRBD1. The V and J ends lost 0 bases and 0 bases, in that order; junction bases with no gene match: 7. The CDR3 consists of 17 residues. Per the germline V gene, CDR1 is SGHAT and CDR2 is FQNNGV. The CDR3 here is CASSLDRWDRSSYEQYF. The CDR3 nucleotides read TGTGCCAGCAGCTTAGATCGGTGGGACAGGAGCTCCTACGAGCAGTACTTC.

This chain uses TRBV6-1 with TRBJ2-5, with 10 bases lining up with TRBD1. The ends lost 4 bases at V and 5 bases at J; junction bases unmatched: 7. Germline V gene sequence: CDR1 MNHNS, CDR2 SASEGT. The CDR3 length is 15 residues. The CDR3 nucleotides are TGTGCCAGCAGTGCACGACAGGGGGCGCGTGAGACCCAGTACTTC. Translation: CASSARQGARETQYF.

This rearrangement joins TRBV28 to TRBJ2-7; D call uncertain. Per the germline V gene, CDR1 is MDHEN and CDR2 is SYDVKM. Trimming pared 6 bases from V and 3 bases from J, leaving 12 bases between. The CDR3 runs 13 residues. The DNA for the CDR3 is TGTGCCAGCAGCCCCGTACAGCTCTACGAGCAGTACTTC. It yields the protein CASSPVQLYEQYF.

The chain carries TRBV5-4 and TRBJ2-5, with D perhaps matching TRBD1 (6 bases). Trimming cost V 4 bases and J 2 bases, with 21 bases left between them. This CDR3 contains 17 residues. Germline V CDR1 and CDR2: SGHNT, YYREEE (reference sequence). The CDR3 is CASSRARGRGGQETQYF. CDR3 sequence (DNA): TGTGCCAGCAGCAGGGCCCGGGGCAGGGGTGGGCAAGAGACCCAGTACTTC.

The rearrangement uses TRBV4-1 and TRBJ1-4, with no clear D. Germline assignment: CDR1 MGHRA and CDR2 YSYEKL. V lost 1 base and J lost 5, with 11 bases in between. The CDR3 covers 15 residues. The CDR3, as DNA: TGCGCCAGCAGCCAAGTGGGCCAGGCAAATGAAAAACTGTTTTTT. Amino acid sequence: CASSQVGQANEKLFF.

J is TRBJ2-1 and V is TRBV7-3; TRBD1 aligns across 7 bases. The germline V gene encodes CDR1 SGHTA and CDR2 FQGTGA. This CDR3 comprises 16 residues. Unmatched junction bases numbered 8, after V lost 1 base and J lost 5 bases. This CDR3 reads CASSLIPTGFDNEQFF. The CDR3 region has the DNA TGTGCCAGCAGCTTAATCCCGACAGGGTTTGACAATGAGCAGTTCTTC.

The chain carries TRBV4-1 and TRBJ2-1; maybe TRBD2 (5 bases). V lost 3 bases, J lost 8 bases, and 17 bases lay in between. CDR1 MGHRA and CDR2 YSYEKL come from the germline V gene. The CDR3 covers 15 residues. The CDR3 DNA is TGCGCCAGCAGCCAGCGGACGGTGGAGGTTGATGAGCAGTTCTTC. Its protein product is CASSQRTVEVDEQFF.

This clone was picked up one time. This chain connects TRBV5-1 to TRBJ1-5; D possibly corresponds to TRBD1 (6 bases). Per germline, CDR1 SGHRS and CDR2 YFSETQ. This CDR3 comprises 14 residues. Trimming removed 0 bases from V and 6 bases from J, with 10 bases in between. In nucleotides, the CDR3 is TGCGCCAGCAGCTTGGAGGCAGGGGTTCAGCCCCAGCATTTT. It encodes CASSLEAGVQPQHF.

The V and J genes are TRBV30 and TRBJ2-5, with D unresolved. CDR3 size: 10 residues. The ends were cut back, 7 bases at V and 5 bases at J, with 8 bases in the middle. Per germline, CDR1 GTSNPN and CDR2 SVGIG (reference sequence). The CDR3 DNA follows: TGTGCCTATCTTCAGGAGACCCAGTACTTC. This encodes CAYLQETQYF.

A single count supports this clone. The chain recombines TRBV23-1 with TRBJ1-1; D is unresolved. TRBV23-1 carries the ORF label, with uncertain function. The CDR3 has 12 residues. V lost 3 bases and J lost 3, with 5 bases in between. DNA of the CDR3: TGCGCCAGCAGTCATAGGTACACTGAAGCTTTCTTT. This gives the protein CASSHRYTEAFF.

This clone was counted once. The chain is built from TRBV19 and TRBJ1-1, with TRBD1 identical over 7 bases. CDR3 length: 15 amino acids. The V gene end was trimmed by 3 bases and the J gene end by 8 bases; junction bases not matched to a gene: 12. Germline V gene sequence: CDR1 LNHDA, CDR2 SQIVND (reference sequence). The CDR3 DNA sequence: TGTGCCAGTAGTATGTGGGCCAGGGGGTCAGACGAAGCTTTCTTT. This translates into CASSMWARGSDEAFF.

The chain uses TRBV27 and TRBJ2-2; 7 bases agree with TRBD1. The CDR3 length is 15 residues. V dropped 8 bases and J dropped 6; count of bases not matched to a gene: 12. Per the germline V gene, CDR1 is MNHEY and CDR2 is SMNVEV (reference sequence). The DNA for the CDR3 is TGTGCCAGCCGCCGAGAAGACAGGGACGCCGGGGAGCTGTTTTTT. This sequence encodes CASRREDRDAGELFF.

V gene TRBV5-1 combines with J gene TRBJ1-2; no clear D gene. V gave up 6 bases and J gave up 6 bases, with 15 bases separating them. Germline V lookup: CDR1 SGHRS, CDR2 YFSETQ. CDR3 length: 13 residues. CDR3: CASTRSQGDGYTF. CDR3 nucleotide sequence: TGCGCCAGCACGCGGAGCCAAGGTGATGGCTACACCTTC.

The chain carries TRBV7-9 and TRBJ1-4, with no clear D. Germline values: CDR1 SEHNR, CDR2 FQNEAQ (reference sequence). The V end lost 1 base, the J end lost 0 bases, and 6 bases lay between the germline ends. The CDR3 covers 15 residues. The CDR3 DNA reads TGTGCCAGCAGCTTAGTGACCCCAACTAATGAAAAACTGTTTTTT. Amino acid sequence: CASSLVTPTNEKLFF.

In regard to this clone: Other DNA sequences in this specimen translate into the identical CDR3. This chain links TRBV5-1 with TRBJ1-5; 8 bases match TRBD1. Losses at the gene ends were 2 bases for V and 5 bases for J; bases not matched to a gene: 6. CDR1 is SGHRS, CDR2 YFSETQ, per germline. The CDR3 spans 15 residues. CDR3 sequence reads: CASSLGTGGDQPQHF. CDR3 in DNA: TGCGCCAGCAGCTTAGGGACAGGCGGAGATCAGCCCCAGCATTTT.

The CDR3 nucleotides read TGTGCCAGTAGTATTACTCGGACACTCCGGGGGGACACTGAAGCTTTCTTT. Translation: CASSITRTLRGDTEAFF. The chain has TRBV19 and TRBJ1-1, with D possibly matching TRBD1 (5 bases). The CDR3 sequence is 17 residues long. V was clipped by 3 bases and J by 3 bases, with 20 bases between them. The germline CDR1 and CDR2 sequences are LNHDA and SQIVND (reference sequence).

Concerning this clone: The sample has other DNA sequences that encode this CDR3 too. The chain couples TRBV5-1 to TRBJ1-5; D remains ambiguous. Per the germline V gene, CDR1 is SGHRS and CDR2 is YFSETQ. This CDR3 is 13 amino acids long. Between the trimmed V and J ends, which lost 0 bases and 6 bases, there was a span of 7 bases. The CDR3 DNA reads TGCGCCAGCAGCTTGGTAGTGGGTCAGCCCCAGCATTTT. This translates into CASSLVVGQPQHF.